These 26 T cell receptor beta chains originate from one sample sequenced in a study of regulatory T cells in long-lasting Graves disease. Time point in this sample: newly diagnosed GD, antithyroid drugs for less than 3 months. RNA from PBMCs was the source of the TCR library. Through Arm-PCR of CDR3 regions and iRepertoire HTBI primers, TCR beta libraries were built. Using its own MiXCR run on the multiplex PCR reads, TCRdb lists one record per CDR3 protein. The table has roughly 380,000 distinct CDR3 sequences, approximately 16% seen once. The sample was also reused in another study, on T cells in Graves' hyperthyroidism and ophthalmopathy.

Sequencing was performed on peripheral blood mononuclear cells (PBMCs), taken at new diagnosis, from a patient treated with antithyroid drugs. These receptor sequences come from a man between 35 and 55 years old with Graves disease.

This clonotype was counted many times. The CDR3 sequence is CASSQTGYSYEQYF. CDR3 nucleotides: TGTGCCAGCAGTCAGACAGGTTACTCCTACGAGCAGTACTTC. This sequence joins TRBV28 and TRBJ2-7, with D possibly being TRBD1 (6 bases). The ends were cut back, 5 bases at V and 0 bases at J, with 11 bases in the middle. This CDR3 contains 14 residues. Germline loops: CDR1 MDHEN, CDR2 SYDVKM.

This clonotype turned up a few times. The chain has TRBV6-2 or TRBV6-3 and TRBJ2-1, with 8 bases identical to TRBD2. This CDR3 is built from 12 residues. With 3 bases clipped from V and 12 bases from J, the junction kept 4 bases outside the gene matches. Germline CDR1 MNHEY, CDR2 SVGEGT. CDR3 region: CASSYRGGLQFF. The CDR3 DNA is TGTGCCAGCAGTTATCGGGGGGGGCTGCAGTTCTTC.

This clonotype showed up many times. V is TRBV28 and J is TRBJ1-1; D ambiguous. Germline lookup yields CDR1 MDHEN and CDR2 SYDVKM. Trimming stripped 3 bases from V and 2 bases from J, with 13 bases between. There are 15 residues in the CDR3. The CDR3 nucleotides are TGTGCCAGCAGTTTTGCGGGGATAGGAAACACTGAAGCTTTCTTT. Residues: CASSFAGIGNTEAFF.

This clonotype was found many times. The V call is TRBV12-3 or TRBV12-4, the J call TRBJ1-2, with D maybe TRBD1 (6 bases). CDR3 size: 14 residues. Trimming removed 3 bases from V and 4 bases from J, with 12 bases in between. The CDR3 here is CASSFGGAGYGYTF. The CDR3 DNA is TGTGCCAGCAGTTTTGGGGGGGCTGGCTATGGCTACACCTTC.

Turning to this clonotype: Possible read error: a much larger clone is one base away. This chain uses TRBV28 with TRBJ2-7, with TRBD2 identical over 7 bases. V lost 5 bases and J lost 1; bases outside the gene matches: 5. CDR1 is MDHEN, CDR2 SYDVKM, per germline. The CDR3 sequence is 14 residues long. CDR3 coding DNA: TGTGCCAGCAGTGGGAATAGCGGGTCCTACGAGCAGTACTTC. As protein: CASSGNSGSYEQYF.

This clonotype was picked up many times. The V gene is TRBV20-1, the J gene TRBJ2-5, with TRBD2 matching 7 bases. V shed 5 bases, J shed 1 base, and the junction held 4 bases outside the gene matches. Germline loops: CDR1 DFQATT, CDR2 SNEGSKA (reference sequence). The CDR3 length is 13 residues. CDR3 sequence: CSARRGTQETQYF. CDR3 in DNA: TGCAGTGCTCGGCGGGGGACCCAAGAGACCCAGTACTTC.

As regards this clonotype: This probably arose from a read error, given a far larger clone one base away. The rearrangement uses TRBV6-1 and TRBJ2-7, with 7 bases matching TRBD1. Per germline, CDR1 MNHNS and CDR2 SASEGT. Trimming took 8 bases from V and 5 from J; bases not matched to a gene: 21. CDR3 length: 17 amino acids. For the CDR3, the DNA is TGTGCCAGCTCACTCGACAGGGAGACTTTTTCGACCCACGAGCAGTACTTC. The encoded protein is CASSLDRETFSTHEQYF.

This clonotype was found once. The chain links TRBV9 to TRBJ1-6, with TRBD1 as a possible D gene (5 bases). V dropped 4 bases and J dropped 8 bases, with 13 bases sitting between them. The CDR3 consists of 14 residues. Germline V gives CDR1 SGDLS, CDR2 YYNGEE. The CDR3 DNA reads TGTGCCAGCAGCCCTCAGGGCGGCTATTCACCCCTCCACTTT. It encodes CASSPQGGYSPLHF.

Only a few counts were recorded for this clonotype. The chain has TRBV9 and TRBJ1-6, with D unclear. The germline V and J ends were trimmed by 2 bases and 6 bases, with 12 bases remaining between them. From germline, CDR1 is SGDLS and CDR2 YYNGEE. The CDR3 covers 15 residues. The CDR3: CASSVGHISNSPLHF. The CDR3 nucleotides read TGTGCCAGCAGCGTCGGGCATATATCTAATTCACCCCTCCACTTT.

J is TRBJ1-1 and V is TRBV9; D not resolved. Germline V lookup: CDR1 SGDLS, CDR2 YYNGEE. This CDR3 has 12 amino acids. The V end was cut by 0 bases, the J end by 5 bases, with 5 bases between. CDR3 in amino acids: CASSVAGTEAFF. CDR3 in DNA: TGTGCCAGCAGCGTAGCGGGGACTGAAGCTTTCTTT.

The chain uses TRBV6-5 and TRBJ2-1; D is perhaps TRBD2 (5 bases). The CDR3 is 13 amino acids. Trimming shortened V by 3 bases and J by 9 bases, and 12 bases separated the two germline ends. CDR1 is MNHEY, CDR2 SVGAGI, per germline. The CDR3 reads CASSYPGLPEQFF. The DNA for the CDR3 is TGTGCCAGCAGTTATCCCGGACTGCCTGAGCAGTTCTTC.

In its sample, this clonotype was seen many times. V is TRBV18 and J is TRBJ1-5; 12 bases fit TRBD1. CDR1 is KGHSH and CDR2 is LQKENI in the germline V gene. The CDR3 sequence is 14 residues long. V was pared by 5 bases and J by 7 bases, with 3 bases of the junction left unmatched. CDR3 loop: CASSSGTGGQPQHF. The CDR3 nucleotides are TGTGCCAGCTCATCCGGGACAGGGGGCCAGCCCCAGCATTTT.

This clonotype was recorded a few times. V gene TRBV12-3 or TRBV12-4 combines with J gene TRBJ2-7; 7 bases are shared with TRBD1. CDR3 length equals 15 residues. V lost 6 bases and J lost 7; bases outside the gene matches: 15. This CDR3 is CASSVRTGGLVEQYF. CDR3 bases: TGTGCCAGCAGCGTTCGGACAGGTGGTCTTGTGGAGCAGTACTTC.

The V and J genes are TRBV14 and TRBJ2-3, with D hard to call. The CDR3 length is 16 residues. CDR1 is SGHDN, CDR2 FVKESK, per germline. Trimming stripped 6 bases from V and 4 bases from J, with 20 bases between. This CDR3 reads CASSFMAITGADTQYF. CDR3 DNA sequence: TGTGCCAGCAGTTTTATGGCGATAACGGGTGCAGATACGCAGTATTTT.

Many counts were recorded for this clonotype. The rearrangement joins TRBV6-1 to TRBJ1-1; possibly TRBD1 for D (5 bases). The length of the CDR3 is 13 residues. With 6 bases removed from V and 4 bases from J, the gap between germline ends came to 12 bases. From germline, CDR1 is MNHNS and CDR2 SASEGT. CDR3 protein: CASRNAGGTEAFF. The CDR3 DNA is TGTGCCAGCAGAAACGCGGGGGGCACTGAAGCTTTCTTT.

This clonotype was found a few times. The chain is built from TRBV6-2 or TRBV6-3 and TRBJ2-3; TRBD2 agrees at 9 bases. Germline V gene data show CDR1 as MNHEY and CDR2 as SVGEGT. The CDR3 extends over 16 amino acids. The ends lost 2 bases at V and 6 bases at J; junction bases unmatched: 9. CDR3 bases: TGTGCCAGCAGTTACATAGCTAGCGGGGCACGTGATACGCAGTATTTT. It encodes CASSYIASGARDTQYF.

A note on this clonotype: A far bigger clonotype differs at one base, so this is likely a read error. CDR3 in DNA: TGTGCCAGCAGCTTAGGGACGGGACACAATGAGCAGTACTTC. This encodes CASSLGTGHNEQYF. The V gene is TRBV7-2, the J gene TRBJ2-7; TRBD1 is a possible D gene (6 bases). Germline V gene data show CDR1 as SGHTA and CDR2 as FQGNSA. This CDR3 comprises 14 residues. Trimming took off 1 base at V and 7 bases at J, with 14 bases between the two ends. The full variable domain, rest sourced from reference TRBV7-2 and TRBJ2-7, is GAGVSQSPSNKVTEKGKDVELRCDPISGHTALYWYRQSLGQGLEFLIYFQGNSAPDKSGLPSDRFSAERTGGSVSTLTIQRTQQEDSAVYLCASSLGTGHNEQYFGPGTRLTVT.

The table lists this clonotype with a count of one. A much larger clone lies one base from this, so it may be a read error. The V gene is TRBV4-1, the J gene TRBJ2-7, with 11 bases aligning to TRBD1. CDR3 length: 16 amino acids. Germline V gene sequence: CDR1 MGHRA, CDR2 YSYEKL. The CDR3 loop is CASSPLPGQGGHEQYF. Here the CDR3 DNA reads TGTGCCAGCAGCCCTCTGCCGGGACAGGGGGGCCACGAGCAGTACTTC.

There are many counts of this clonotype. The chain employs TRBV28 and TRBJ2-3; D is unclear. The V gene's germline CDR1 is MDHEN and CDR2 SYDVKM. V was shortened by 3 bases and J by 9 bases, with 7 bases between the two germline ends. This CDR3 has 11 amino acids. The CDR3 loop is CASSLVVTQYF. For the CDR3, the DNA is TGTGCCAGCAGTTTGGTTGTAACGCAGTATTTT.

The CDR3 sequence: CASRSPNEQFF. The DNA of the CDR3 is TGCGCCAGCAGATCCCCAAATGAGCAGTTCTTC. The chain couples TRBV10-2 to TRBJ2-1; D unresolved. In germline, CDR1 is WSHSY, CDR2 SAAADI. V was clipped by 6 bases and J by 7 bases, with 7 bases between them. The CDR3 extends over 11 amino acids.

This clonotype was counted ten times or more. The chain has TRBV11-2 and TRBJ2-5; D gene uncertain. The CDR3 is made up of 15 amino acids. Germline-derived CDR1 and CDR2 are SGHAT and FQNNGV. Trimming stripped 1 base from V and 1 base from J, with 10 bases between. CDR3 residues: CASSLGLVAQETQYF. Written as DNA, the CDR3 is TGTGCCAGCAGCTTAGGTCTCGTGGCCCAAGAGACCCAGTACTTC.

This clonotype was recorded a few times. The junction differs from germline at one of its ends, possibly a read error. CDR3 in DNA: TGTGCCATCGGCGTCGAGCTAGCGGGGGAAAGCACAAATACGCAGTATTTT. Translation gives CAIGVELAGESTNTQYF. This chain links TRBV10-3 with TRBJ2-3; 10 bases are a match to TRBD2. The germline V gene has CDR1 ENHRY and CDR2 SYGVKD. This CDR3 spans 17 amino acids.

Concerning this clonotype itself: An end of the junction does not agree with germline; a read error may underlie this. The chain couples TRBV28 to TRBJ2-2; TRBD1 agrees at 12 bases. CDR3 size: 16 residues. The germline V gene has CDR1 MDHEN and CDR2 SYDVKM. The CDR3 reads CASGISGTGGIGGLFF. DNA for the CDR3: TGTGCCAGCGGGATATCCGGGACAGGGGGCATCGGGGGGCTGTTTTTT.

V gene TRBV11-3 combines with J gene TRBJ1-6, with D unclear. CDR1 is SGHNT and CDR2 is YENEEA in the germline V gene. V dropped 3 bases and J dropped 5 bases, with 14 bases sitting between them. The CDR3 sequence is 16 residues long. The CDR3, as DNA: TGTGCCAGCAGCTTTGACCGCTTAGGGAATAATTCACCCCTCCACTTT. It codes for CASSFDRLGNNSPLHF.

This clonotype was recorded only once. Germline is not matched at one junction end, which may reflect a read error. This chain joins TRBV5-1 and TRBJ2-3, with D unresolved. In germline, CDR1 is SGHRS, CDR2 YFSETQ. This CDR3 contains 14 residues. Written as DNA, the CDR3 is TGTGCCAGCAGCTTATTACTCAGCACAGATACGCAGTATTTT. Protein sequence: CASSLLLSTDTQYF. Variable domain in full (rest from reference TRBV5-1 and TRBJ2-3): KAGVTQTPRYLIKTRGQQVTLSCSPISGHRSVSWYQQTPGQGLQFLFEYFSETQRNKGNFPGRFSGRQFSNSRSEMNVSTLELGDSALYLCASSLLLSTDTQYFGPGTRLTVL.

In its sample, this clonotype was seen many times. The chain combines TRBV2 with TRBJ2-1; 9 bases are shared with TRBD1. V lost 10 bases and J lost 4; bases outside the gene matches: 5. This CDR3 is built from 13 residues. CDR1 and CDR2 (germline): SNHLY, FYNNEI. The chain's CDR3 is CAIAGTGYNEQFF. The CDR3 DNA sequence: TGTGCCATAGCCGGGACAGGGTACAATGAGCAGTTCTTC. Drawing the rest from reference TRBV2 and TRBJ2-1, the complete variable domain is EPEVTQTPSHQVTQMGQEVILRCVPISNHLYFYWYRQILGQKVEFLVSFYNNEISEKSEIFDDQFSVERPDGSNFTLKIRSTKLEDSAMYFCAIAGTGYNEQFFGPGTRLTVL.